These 2 T cell receptor beta chains were sequenced from one sample in a study of beta chain features in type 1 diabetes (dated by TCRdb to 2017 to 2018). Study-wide findings and limitations: A moderate but significant shortening of TCRB CDR3 length was observed in type 1 diabetes patients in all four CD4+ subsets.

These TCRs are of unknown antigen specificity. The library relied on the immunoSEQ multiplex PCR assay. All of the isolated RNA was reverse transcribed with the High Capacity cDNA Reverse Transcription Kit, so expressed TCRB transcripts were sequenced. The clones in this table, taken by TCRdb from immuneACCESS, are in-frame only. Not every clone is retained; where verified, under half of the shortfall comes from an unresolved V gene, and the cause of the rest is unknown. The sample has hundreds of thousands of clones on record, roughly an eighth of them singletons. The ten most abundant clones make up approximately 0.022% of the sample. The sample taken for sequencing was naive CD4+ T cells from blood. Taken with the paper, the label for cell subset or site translates to: true naive CD4+ T cells. Every receptor here comes from a man in his late teens or twenties with type 1 diabetes.

The table lists this clone with a few counts. This rearrangement joins TRBV6-6 to TRBJ2-7, with D possibly being TRBD1 (7 bases). The CDR3 has 15 amino acids. V dropped 0 bases and J dropped 6 bases, with 15 bases sitting between them. In germline, CDR1 is MNHNY, CDR2 SVGAGI (reference sequence). The chain's CDR3 is CASSYSLGQRVEQYF. The CDR3 region has the DNA TGTGCCAGCAGTTACTCCTTGGGACAGCGGGTCGAGCAGTACTTC.

The chain recombines TRBV7-9 with TRBJ1-5; D unclear. Germline V CDR1 and CDR2: SEHNR, FQNEAQ (reference sequence). The V end was cut by 5 bases, the J end by 6 bases, with 8 bases between. This CDR3 is built from 12 residues. Here the CDR3 reads CASSQDGQPQHF. CDR3 coding DNA: TGTGCCAGCAGCCAAGACGGTCAGCCCCAGCATTTT.